This T cell receptor beta chain was recovered during a study of blood T cell repertoires in COVID-19. Study in general: The study drew acute and convalescent COVID-19 samples from the United States, Italy and Spain. From T cells, B-cell-depleted T cells, or PBMCs came the material, which was cDNA or gDNA.

In the source study's methods: Quantification of nucleated cells was approximated via reference gene primer amplification. Sequencing used immunoSEQ multiplex PCR; TCRdb keeps in-frame clones, though not all of them. V and J calls and clone size are as listed in that table; D and trimming were resolved from the DNA. The sample contains around 100,000 clones, roughly 83% of which appear only once. CDR3 length: 16 amino acids. V lost 5 bases, J lost 0 bases, and 16 bases lay in between. Germline V gene sequence: CDR1 SGHAT, CDR2 FQNNGV. The chain carries TRBV11-2 and TRBJ1-1, with D possibly matching TRBD1 (5 bases). The sequenced sample was peripheral blood. The TCR sequence derives from a woman aged 80 or over with active or convalescent COVID-19. The CDR3 protein is CASSTGEYYMNTEAFF. CDR3 coding DNA: TGTGCCAGCAGCACAGGAGAGTATTATATGAACACTGAAGCTTTCTTT.